The clone carrying this T cell receptor (beta chain) was picked up many times. Its antigen remains unknown. This entry comes from a study of T-cell memory formation after mild COVID-19. Study-level points and caveats: Shrinking CD4+ clones resided mostly in CM and EM, and CD8+ ones in EMRA.

TCRdb independently ran MiXCR on the 5' RACE reads; one entry per CDR3 protein. The sample consists of fewer than 600,000 distinct CDR3 sequences, about 22% of them appearing once. The receptor was isolated from an adult woman who had mild COVID-19 (a few samples of this study predate the infection). Cell type and time point are not known. The source material was PBMCs or a T cell subset sorted from them (not recorded which).

CDR3 in DNA: TGTGCCAGCATCAGGTCAAGGGTGGACACTGAAGCTTTCTTT. Protein product: CASIRSRVDTEAFF. The chain combines TRBV6-1 with TRBJ1-1; the D is unclear. V gave up 7 bases and J gave up 3 bases, with 15 bases separating them. The CDR3 extends over 14 amino acids. CDR1 is MNHNS and CDR2 is SASEGT in the germline V gene.